This TCR beta chain was identified during a study of OX40 agonist ivuxolimab in advanced cancers. Sequencing used immunoSEQ multiplex PCR; TCRdb keeps in-frame clones, though not all of them. Seen here are 100,000 to 150,000 clones, 93% observed once, and the top ten hold more than 0.8%. There are 13 residues in the CDR3. V was shortened by 1 base and J by 8 bases, with 11 bases between the two germline ends. Germline lookup yields CDR1 MNHEY and CDR2 SMNVEV (reference sequence). The starting material was CD4+ or CD8+ T cells sorted from blood, obtained in a trial of the OX40 agonist ivuxolimab. This TCR came from an adult with an advanced solid tumor such as melanoma, head and neck, liver or kidney cancer. This rearrangement joins TRBV27 to TRBJ1-1; D remains unclear. CDR3 in DNA: TGTGCCAGCAGTTTATTCGGTTGGGCAGAAGCTTTCTTT. Translation: CASSLFGWAEAFF.